This T cell receptor beta chain was sequenced during a study of CD8+CD57+ T cells in acquired aplastic anemia. Looking at the study overall: Sorting CD4+ and CD8+ cells gave DNA averaging approximately 3 ug. Study outcomes and limitations: Patients and controls shared nearly 30 CD8+ CDR3 sequences, which appeared highly expressed in patients and within their immunodominant clones.

Remarks on this clonotype: Its cognate antigen is unknown.

Sequencing involved patients with CD8+CD57+ cell expansion previously shown by flow cytometry. Everyone among the patients had severe acquired aplastic anemia. Patient blood was sampled before any therapy had been received. The template for TCR beta VDJ and CDR3 sequence profiling was genomic DNA. One entry per CDR3 protein results from TCRdb running MiXCR on the reads. This table holds some 98,000 distinct CDR3 sequences, 55% to 80% found once. V gave up 10 bases and J gave up 0 bases, with 7 bases separating them. The CDR3 totals 13 residues. Germline V gene lookup returns CDR1 SNHLY and CDR2 FYNNEI.

Material: sorted CD4+, CD8+, or CD8+CD57+ T cells (not recorded which) from PBMCs. J is TRBJ1-6 and V is TRBV2; D not resolved. The TCR comes from a human donor with aplastic anemia. The CDR3 DNA follows: TGTGCCAACCGAGCCTCCTATAATTCACCCCTCCACTTT. Protein sequence: CANRASYNSPLHF. Drawing the rest from reference TRBV2 and TRBJ1-6, the complete variable domain is EPEVTQTPSHQVTQMGQEVILRCVPISNHLYFYWYRQILGQKVEFLVSFYNNEISEKSEIFDDQFSVERPDGSNFTLKIRSTKLEDSAMYFCANRASYNSPLHFGNGTRLTVT.